This entry lists 12 T cell receptor beta chains sequenced from one sample in a study of cytomegalovirus exposure and HLA in healthy donors. Sequenced by immunoSEQ multiplex PCR; TCRdb stores in-frame clones only, minus some. The data hold around 300,000 clones, with around 90% observed a single time. The sequenced sample consisted of PBMCs. Every receptor here comes from a man aged 25 to 40 in good health and CMV-seronegative.

The V and J genes are TRBV5-1 and TRBJ2-7, with TRBD1 identical over 10 bases. The germline V gene encodes CDR1 SGHRS and CDR2 YFSETQ. The CDR3 has 14 amino acids. With V trimmed by 3 bases and J by 1 base, 1 base remained unmatched. CDR3: CASSWDRGSYEQYF. For the CDR3, the DNA is TGCGCCAGCAGCTGGGACAGGGGATCCTACGAGCAGTACTTC.

The CDR3, as DNA: TGTGCCAGTAGCGCCAGAAAGGGGGCTACTAATGAAAAACTGTTTTTT. Translation: CASSARKGATNEKLFF. This sequence joins TRBV19 and TRBJ1-4, with TRBD1 matching over 7 bases. The CDR3 is 16 residues long. J was trimmed by 2 bases and V by 6 bases; bases with no gene match: 9. Germline loops: CDR1 LNHDA, CDR2 SQIVND (reference sequence).

V is TRBV11-2 and J is TRBJ2-7; 8 bases agree with TRBD2. The CDR3 length is 16 residues. Germline V gene lookup returns CDR1 SGHAT and CDR2 FQNNGV. V lost 6 bases to trimming and J lost 0 bases; unmatched junction nucleotides: 10. As DNA, the CDR3 is TGTGCCAGCAGTCACGCCAGCGGGGGATTCTCCTACGAGCAGTACTTC. This gives the protein CASSHASGGFSYEQYF.

This chain joins TRBV6-1 and TRBJ2-7; a weak D match, TRBD2 (5 bases). The CDR3 sequence is 15 residues long. The V end lost 3 bases, the J end lost 3 bases, and 15 bases lay between the germline ends. Germline V gene lookup returns CDR1 MNHNS and CDR2 SASEGT. The CDR3 DNA follows: TGTGCCAGCAGTGACCGAGAGGGTATAGGCTACGAGCAGTACTTC. This sequence encodes CASSDREGIGYEQYF.

The chain has TRBV5-1 and TRBJ2-1; D remains unclear. The CDR3 extends over 14 amino acids. The V gene's germline CDR1 is SGHRS and CDR2 YFSETQ. Between the trimmed V and J ends, which lost 4 bases and 2 bases, there was a span of 10 bases. The CDR3 bases are TGCGCCAGCAGCACGACAACCGCCTACAATGAGCAGTTCTTC. Protein sequence: CASSTTTAYNEQFF.

The chain has TRBV27 and TRBJ2-2, with D maybe TRBD2 (7 bases). Germline V gene lookup returns CDR1 MNHEY and CDR2 SMNVEV (reference sequence). This CDR3 has 15 residues. V lost 5 bases, J lost 6 bases, and 16 bases lay in between. The CDR3 DNA is TGTGCCAGCAGTCTTGCGGGGGCTCCCGCCGGGGAGCTGTTTTTT. Amino acids: CASSLAGAPAGELFF.

As regards this clone: Additional DNA sequences in this sample encode the identical CDR3. This chain joins TRBV4-1 and TRBJ2-3, with 16 bases fitting TRBD2. The CDR3 covers 16 residues. V dropped 3 bases and J dropped 3; count of bases not matched to a gene: 0. Germline V gives CDR1 MGHRA, CDR2 YSYEKL. In nucleotides, the CDR3 is TGCGCCAGCAGCCAGGGACTAGCGGGGGGGACAGATACGCAGTATTTT. It is translated as CASSQGLAGGTDTQYF.

The V and J genes are TRBV7-2 and TRBJ2-7; 12 bases fit TRBD2. The V and J ends lost 5 bases and 0 bases, in that order; junction bases with no gene match: 8. From germline, CDR1 is SGHTA and CDR2 FQGNSA. The CDR3 sequence is 17 residues long. The CDR3 sequence: CASSRQLAGGLSYEQYF. In DNA, the CDR3 is TGTGCCAGCAGCAGACAACTAGCGGGGGGACTCTCCTACGAGCAGTACTTC. The whole variable domain, remainder taken from reference TRBV7-2 and TRBJ2-7, is GAGVSQSPSNKVTEKGKDVELRCDPISGHTALYWYRQSLGQGLEFLIYFQGNSAPDKSGLPSDRFSAERTGGSVSTLTIQRTQQEDSAVYLCASSRQLAGGLSYEQYFGPGTRLTVT.

This chain links TRBV19 with TRBJ2-1; 7 bases fit TRBD2. CDR1 is LNHDA and CDR2 is SQIVND in the germline V gene (reference sequence). The CDR3 runs 19 residues. Trimming at V came to 0 bases and at J to 5 bases, leaving 16 bases not matched to a gene. The CDR3 nucleotides are TGTGCCAGTAGTATAGATGGCCCCCAAAGCGGGGTTAGGGACAATGAGCAGTTCTTC. This translates into CASSIDGPQSGVRDNEQFF.

The CDR3 coding sequence is TGTGCCAGCAGCTTGACAGGTCTCTCCTATAATTCACCCCTCCACTTT. Translated: CASSLTGLSYNSPLHF. The V and J genes are TRBV4-2 and TRBJ1-6, with D tentatively TRBD1 (6 bases). Germline-derived CDR1 and CDR2 are LGHNA and YNFKEQ. This CDR3 comprises 16 residues. V was cut by 5 bases and J by 0 bases, with 11 bases left in between.

This chain's CDR3 is CSAEGGYEQYF. CDR3 DNA: TGCAGTGCCGAGGGCGGCTACGAGCAGTACTTC. The J gene is TRBJ2-7, the V gene TRBV20-1; D possibly corresponds to TRBD2 (5 bases). CDR3 length: 11 residues. CDR1 DFQATT and CDR2 SNEGSKA come from the germline V gene (reference sequence). The V end was cut by 6 bases, the J end by 3 bases, with 9 bases between.

V and J are TRBV27 and TRBJ2-7; 7 nucleotides line up with TRBD2. The CDR3 has 13 residues. Trimming at V came to 3 bases and at J to 3 bases, leaving 2 bases not matched to a gene. Germline V gene sequence: CDR1 MNHEY, CDR2 SMNVEV (reference sequence). The CDR3 sequence: CASSFGRGYEQYF. The CDR3, as DNA: TGTGCCAGCAGTTTTGGGAGGGGCTACGAGCAGTACTTC.